This passage covers 5 T cell receptor beta chains from one sample sequenced in a study of T cells in Graves' hyperthyroidism and ophthalmopathy. The TCR beta CDR3 regions underwent amplification using RNA transcripts as the source. Carried out on the TCR CDR3, a first-round RT-PCR used the HTBI primer set. TCRdb re-called the multiplex PCR reads through MiXCR, storing one row per CDR3 protein. The data show 300,000 to 450,000 distinct CDR3 sequences, roughly 14% seen once. Material for sequencing was blood. These receptor sequences come from a woman younger than 45 with Graves' ophthalmopathy.

V gene TRBV5-1 combines with J gene TRBJ1-2; D gene ambiguous. The V end lost 0 bases, the J end lost 8 bases, and 17 bases lay between the germline ends. CDR1 and CDR2 (germline): SGHRS, YFSETQ. The CDR3 has 15 residues. This CDR3 is CASSLDHGPTGGYTF. In DNA, the CDR3 is TGCGCCAGCAGCTTGGATCATGGCCCCACGGGAGGCTACACCTTC. Supplemented by reference TRBV5-1 and TRBJ1-2, the full variable domain reads KAGVTQTPRYLIKTRGQQVTLSCSPISGHRSVSWYQQTPGQGLQFLFEYFSETQRNKGNFPGRFSGRQFSNSRSEMNVSTLELGDSALYLCASSLDHGPTGGYTFGSGTRLTVV.

This clonotype occurred many times. The gene calls are TRBV7-6 and TRBJ2-3, with D tentatively TRBD2 (6 bases). The CDR3 contains 14 residues. Per germline, CDR1 SGHVS and CDR2 FNYEAQ. Trimming cost V 4 bases and J 2 bases, with 10 bases left between them. The CDR3 DNA reads TGTGCCAGCAGCTCCGGACTAATCACAGATACGCAGTATTTT. It yields the protein CASSSGLITDTQYF.

In its sample, this clonotype was seen many times. In nucleotides, the CDR3 is TGTGCCAGCAGCCTAGACTCCTACAATGAGCAGTTCTTC. Protein product: CASSLDSYNEQFF. The V and J genes are TRBV7-6 and TRBJ2-1, with D hard to call. CDR3 length: 13 amino acids. The V end lost 5 bases, the J end lost 0 bases, and 5 bases lay between the germline ends. In germline, CDR1 is SGHVS, CDR2 FNYEAQ. Complete variable domain (other parts from reference TRBV7-6 and TRBJ2-1): GAGVSQSPRYKVTKRGQDVALRCDPISGHVSLYWYRQALGQGPEFLTYFNYEAQQDKSGLPNDRFSAERPEGSISTLTIQRTEQRDSAMYRCASSLDSYNEQFFGPGTRLTVL.

The chain couples TRBV6-2 or TRBV6-3 to TRBJ2-3; 7 bases agree with TRBD1. V dropped 5 bases and J dropped 2; count of bases not matched to a gene: 22. CDR1 and CDR2 (germline): MNHEY, SVGEGT. The CDR3 spans 20 residues. CDR3 loop: CASSGIPRQGRGWNTDTQYF. CDR3 DNA sequence: TGTGCCAGCAGTGGTATCCCGCGACAGGGAAGGGGTTGGAACACAGATACGCAGTATTTT.

This clonotype was counted ten times or more. Here the CDR3 reads CASSRGVKETQYF. The CDR3 DNA is TGTGCCAGCAGTCGGGGGGTTAAAGAGACCCAGTACTTC. The gene calls are TRBV6-1 and TRBJ2-5, with 7 bases lining up with TRBD2. In germline, CDR1 is MNHNS, CDR2 SASEGT. Trimming cost V 5 bases and J 3 bases; bases outside gene matches: 3. This CDR3 comprises 13 residues.